The rows below give T cell receptor beta chains drawn from one sample of a study of blood T cell repertoires in COVID-19. Generated by immunoSEQ multiplex PCR, the TCRdb table keeps only in-frame clones and is missing some. The data contain about 250,000 clones, more than 70% of them singletons. Sequencing used peripheral blood. All receptors derive from a woman aged 25 to 39 with COVID-19, enrolled during active disease. Each CDR3 is given with its conserved first and last residue. Each record gives: V gene, clone size, J gene, D gene, CDR3 protein, CDR3 DNA. A D gene is named only where the DNA matches it firmly. The size of a clone is reported for some rows only, either as once, few or many, or as a class for expanded clones.

V: TRBV11-3; size: -; J: TRBJ1-1; D: -; CDR3: CATSLSGDTEAFF; DNA: TGTGCCACCAGTTTGTCGGGAGACACTGAAGCTTTCTTT
V: TRBV19; size: -; J: TRBJ2-7; D: -; CDR3: CASSIQAVAYEQYF; DNA: TGTGCCAGTAGTATACAGGCTGTTGCCTACGAGCAGTACTTC
V: TRBV2; size: once; J: TRBJ2-1; D: -; CDR3: CASTPGRGSYNEQFF; DNA: TGTGCCAGCACCCCGGGCAGGGGCTCCTACAATGAGCAGTTCTTC
V: TRBV7-9; size: -; J: TRBJ2-1; D: TRBD2; CDR3: CASSPGLAGSSYNEQFF; DNA: TGTGCCAGCAGCCCTGGACTAGCCGGAAGCTCCTACAATGAGCAGTTCTTC
V: TRBV13; size: -; J: TRBJ2-5; D: -; CDR3: CASRRRGETQYF; DNA: TGTGCCAGCAGGAGGAGGGGCGAGACCCAGTACTTC
V: TRBV9; size: -; J: TRBJ2-3; D: TRBD2; CDR3: CASSVGLAGDTDTQYF; DNA: TGTGCCAGCAGCGTAGGACTAGCGGGGGACACAGATACGCAGTATTTT
V: TRBV7-2; size: -; J: TRBJ1-2; D: -; CDR3: CASSPGGQLGYTF; DNA: TGTGCCAGCAGCCCCGGCGGCCAACTGGGCTACACCTTC
V: TRBV10-2; size: -; J: TRBJ1-2; D: -; CDR3: CASSEFGGRSNYGYTF; DNA: TGCGCCAGCAGTGAGTTCGGGGGACGTTCTAACTATGGCTACACCTTC
V: TRBV29-1; size: -; J: TRBJ1-2; D: TRBD1; CDR3: CSVVGDRGGGYTF; DNA: TGCAGCGTTGTTGGGGACAGGGGTGGTGGCTACACCTTC
V: TRBV18; size: -; J: TRBJ2-3; D: TRBD2; CDR3: CASSPRGSGSTDTQYF; DNA: TGTGCCAGCTCACCAAGGGGTAGCGGGAGCACAGATACGCAGTATTTT
V: TRBV3-1/TRBV3-2; size: -; J: TRBJ2-3; D: TRBD2; CDR3: CASKGGLVSDTQYF; DNA: TGTGCCTCTAAAGGGGGACTAGTTTCAGATACGCAGTATTTT
V: TRBV7-7; size: -; J: TRBJ2-7; D: -; CDR3: CASSQGGVPYEQYF; DNA: TGTGCTAGCAGCCAAGGAGGGGTCCCCTACGAGCAGTACTTC
V: TRBV6-5; size: -; J: TRBJ2-5; D: -; CDR3: CASSNRGVETQYF; DNA: TGTGCCAGCAGTAATAGAGGCGTAGAGACCCAGTACTTC
V: TRBV6-2/TRBV6-3; size: once; J: TRBJ1-2; D: TRBD1; CDR3: CASSYTLTGTGGDNYGYTF; DNA: TGTGCCAGCAGTTACACGCTGACCGGGACAGGGGGCGATAACTATGGCTACACCTTC